The rows below give T cell receptor beta chains drawn from one sample of a study of Graves' ophthalmopathy and Graves' hyperthyroidism. TCRdb processed the multiplex PCR reads anew with MiXCR; each CDR3 protein has one entry. The sample lists about 390,000 distinct CDR3 sequences, 15% seen once, with 5.5% to 7% in the top ten. Input material: peripheral blood. These receptors came from a young woman with stable Graves' hyperthyroidism. CDR3s include the opening cysteine and the closing phenylalanine or tryptophan. D genes are given only for firm matches. Where a row states a size, it is once, few, many or the class of an expanded clone; other rows omit it.

CDR3aa: CASSFSLAGGETQYF
CDR3nt: TGTGCCAGCAGCTTCAGTTTAGCGGGCGGAGAGACCCAGTACTTC
j_gene: TRBJ2-5
len: 15
v_gene: TRBV11-1
d_gene: TRBD2
abundance: many

CDR3aa: CASGLVQGGYYGYTF
CDR3nt: TGTGCTAGTGGTTTGGTACAGGGCGGGTACTATGGCTACACCTTC
j_gene: TRBJ1-2
len: 15
v_gene: TRBV12-5
d_gene: -
abundance: many

CDR3aa: CASSSDQNNSPLHF
CDR3nt: TGTGCCAGCAGTTCGGACCAAAATAATTCACCCCTCCACTTT
j_gene: TRBJ1-6
len: 14
v_gene: TRBV12-3/TRBV12-4
d_gene: -
abundance: many

CDR3aa: CASSPAQRGGSQPQHF
CDR3nt: TGTGCCAGCAGTCCCGCTCAGCGGGGCGGAAGTCAGCCCCAGCATTTT
j_gene: TRBJ1-5
len: 16
v_gene: TRBV12-3/TRBV12-4
d_gene: -
abundance: many

CDR3aa: CATSLGTGRNQPQHF
CDR3nt: TGTGCCACCAGTTTAGGGACAGGGAGGAATCAGCCCCAGCATTTT
j_gene: TRBJ1-5
len: 15
v_gene: TRBV24-1
d_gene: TRBD1
abundance: many

CDR3aa: CASSLWGQGRTEAFF
CDR3nt: TGTGCCAGCAGCTTATGGGGACAGGGTAGGACTGAAGCTTTCTTT
j_gene: TRBJ1-1
len: 15
v_gene: TRBV11-2
d_gene: TRBD1
abundance: many

CDR3aa: CASSLRTGWETQYF
CDR3nt: TGTGCCAGCAGCTTAAGAACAGGGTGGGAGACCCAGTACTTC
j_gene: TRBJ2-5
len: 14
v_gene: TRBV7-2
d_gene: -
abundance: -

CDR3aa: CASPGSDSSYNSPLHF
CDR3nt: TGTGCCAGCCCTGGGTCGGACAGCTCCTATAATTCACCCCTCCACTTT
j_gene: TRBJ1-6
len: 16
v_gene: TRBV25-1
d_gene: -
abundance: many

CDR3aa: CATSQAAKNIQYF
CDR3nt: TGTGCCACGTCACAGGCAGCCAAAAACATTCAGTACTTC
j_gene: TRBJ2-4
len: 13
v_gene: TRBV11-2
d_gene: -
abundance: -

CDR3aa: CASSVRGGETQHF
CDR3nt: TGTGCCAGCAGCGTGCGGGGGGGAGAGACCCAGCACTTC
j_gene: TRBJ2-5
len: 13
v_gene: TRBV9
d_gene: TRBD2
abundance: many

CDR3aa: CASSLAPAGVIMNTEAFF
CDR3nt: TGTGCCAGCAGCTTGGCCCCGGCAGGGGTGATAATGAACACTGAAGCTTTCTTT
j_gene: TRBJ1-1
len: 18
v_gene: TRBV5-4
d_gene: -
abundance: many

CDR3aa: CAISASGTGKETQYF
CDR3nt: TGTGCCATCAGTGCGTCCGGGACAGGGAAAGAGACCCAGTACTTC
j_gene: TRBJ2-5
len: 15
v_gene: TRBV10-3
d_gene: TRBD1
abundance: many

CDR3aa: CASGLGTGPYEQYF
CDR3nt: TGTGCTAGTGGTTTGGGGACAGGCCCCTACGAGCAGTACTTC
j_gene: TRBJ2-7
len: 14
v_gene: TRBV12-5
d_gene: TRBD1
abundance: many

CDR3aa: CASSRGASGANVLTF
CDR3nt: TGTGCCAGCAGCAGGGGGGCCTCTGGGGCCAACGTCCTGACTTTC
j_gene: TRBJ2-6
len: 15
v_gene: TRBV7-2
d_gene: -
abundance: many

CDR3aa: CASSLRWGQGGEKLFF
CDR3nt: TGTGCCAGCAGCTTAAGGTGGGGACAGGGAGGAGAAAAACTGTTTTTT
j_gene: TRBJ1-4
len: 16
v_gene: TRBV11-2
d_gene: TRBD1
abundance: many

CDR3aa: CASSEFSFTQETQYF
CDR3nt: TGTGCCAGCAGTGAATTCAGCTTCACCCAAGAGACCCAGTACTTC
j_gene: TRBJ2-5
len: 15
v_gene: TRBV2
d_gene: -
abundance: many

CDR3aa: CASSRGGRLNTEAFF
CDR3nt: TGTGCCAGCAGTCGGGGGGGGCGTTTGAACACTGAAGCTTTCTTT
j_gene: TRBJ1-1
len: 15
v_gene: TRBV6-2/TRBV6-3
d_gene: -
abundance: many

CDR3aa: CASSGLSGNTIYF
CDR3nt: TGTGCCAGCAGTGGCCTCTCTGGAAACACCATATATTTT
j_gene: TRBJ1-3
len: 13
v_gene: TRBV2
d_gene: -
abundance: many

CDR3aa: CAISDARGQGTF
CDR3nt: TGTGCCATCAGTGATGCGAGGGGGCAGGGGACCTTC
j_gene: TRBJ1-2
len: 12
v_gene: TRBV10-3
d_gene: TRBD1
abundance: -

CDR3aa: CASSDNRVSNQPQHF
CDR3nt: TGTGCCAGCAGTGACAACAGGGTATCCAATCAGCCCCAGCATTTT
j_gene: TRBJ1-5
len: 15
v_gene: TRBV6-1
d_gene: -
abundance: -

CDR3aa: CATSREFNPGYTF
CDR3nt: TGTGCCACCAGCAGAGAATTCAATCCGGGCTACACCTTC
j_gene: TRBJ1-2
len: 13
v_gene: TRBV15
d_gene: -
abundance: many

CDR3aa: CASSPPRTGARNQPQHF
CDR3nt: TGTGCCAGCTCACCACCCCGGACAGGGGCCCGCAATCAGCCCCAGCATTTT
j_gene: TRBJ1-5
len: 17
v_gene: TRBV12-3/TRBV12-4
d_gene: TRBD1
abundance: -

CDR3aa: CASSVEQGEEQYF
CDR3nt: TGTGCCAGCAGCGTTGAACAGGGGGAAGAGCAGTACTTC
j_gene: TRBJ2-7
len: 13
v_gene: TRBV9
d_gene: TRBD1
abundance: few

CDR3aa: CASSLSSTGGYGYTF
CDR3nt: TGTGCCAGCAGTTTAAGCTCCACAGGGGGCTATGGCTACACCTTC
j_gene: TRBJ1-2
len: 15
v_gene: TRBV27
d_gene: TRBD1
abundance: many

CDR3aa: CASSGTGTGDTEAFF
CDR3nt: TGTGCCAGCAGTGGTACAGGGACGGGGGACACTGAAGCTTTCTTT
j_gene: TRBJ1-1
len: 15
v_gene: TRBV6-1
d_gene: -
abundance: many

CDR3aa: CASSYRQGRGETQYF
CDR3nt: TGTGCCAGCAGTTACAGACAGGGTAGAGGGGAGACCCAGTACTTC
j_gene: TRBJ2-5
len: 15
v_gene: TRBV12-3/TRBV12-4
d_gene: TRBD1
abundance: many

CDR3aa: CSVEKAVQETQYF
CDR3nt: TGCAGCGTTGAAAAGGCAGTACAAGAGACCCAGTACTTC
j_gene: TRBJ2-5
len: 13
v_gene: TRBV29-1
d_gene: -
abundance: many

CDR3aa: CASSILGQRNSPLHF
CDR3nt: TGTGCCAGTAGTATATTGGGACAGAGGAATTCACCCCTCCACTTT
j_gene: TRBJ1-6
len: 15
v_gene: TRBV19
d_gene: TRBD1
abundance: many

CDR3aa: CASSVFGLAQNTGELFF
CDR3nt: TGTGCCAGCAGCGTTTTCGGACTAGCACAGAACACCGGGGAGCTGTTTTTT
j_gene: TRBJ2-2
len: 17
v_gene: TRBV11-2
d_gene: TRBD2
abundance: few

CDR3aa: CASRLAGSTGELFF
CDR3nt: TGTGCCAGCCGACTAGCGGGGAGTACCGGGGAGCTGTTTTTT
j_gene: TRBJ2-2
len: 14
v_gene: TRBV19
d_gene: TRBD2
abundance: few

CDR3aa: CASSIPRQGRAQHF
CDR3nt: TGTGCCAGTAGTATCCCTCGACAGGGCCGGGCCCAGCATTTT
j_gene: TRBJ1-5
len: 14
v_gene: TRBV19
d_gene: TRBD1
abundance: -

CDR3aa: CSGTPHSSNQPQHF
CDR3nt: TGCAGTGGAACACCCCACAGCAGCAATCAGCCCCAGCATTTT
j_gene: TRBJ1-5
len: 14
v_gene: TRBV20-1
d_gene: -
abundance: many

CDR3aa: CASSYSNSLMNTDAFF
CDR3nt: TGTGCCAGCAGTTACTCGAACAGCCTAATGAACACTGATGCTTTCTTT
j_gene: TRBJ1-1
len: 16
v_gene: TRBV6-5
d_gene: -
abundance: -

CDR3aa: CASSQGGQGKGDYGYTF
CDR3nt: TGCGCCAGCAGCCAAGGGGGACAGGGGAAGGGTGACTATGGCTACACCTTC
j_gene: TRBJ1-2
len: 17
v_gene: TRBV4-1
d_gene: TRBD1
abundance: -

CDR3aa: CASSPKSGANVLTF
CDR3nt: TGTGCCAGCAGCCCCAAATCTGGGGCCAACGTCCTGACTTTC
j_gene: TRBJ2-6
len: 14
v_gene: TRBV5-4
d_gene: -
abundance: few

CDR3aa: CASSFQGGVSPLHF
CDR3nt: TGTGCCAGCAGCTTTCAGGGAGGGGTTTCACCCCTCCACTTT
j_gene: TRBJ1-6
len: 14
v_gene: TRBV7-3
d_gene: -
abundance: few

CDR3aa: CSARTGFTDTQYF
CDR3nt: TGCAGTGCCCGAACAGGTTTCACAGATACGCAGTATTTT
j_gene: TRBJ2-3
len: 13
v_gene: TRBV20-1
d_gene: -
abundance: -

CDR3aa: CASSPQGEGLNQPQHF
CDR3nt: TGTGCCAGCAGTCCACAGGGGGAAGGTTTAAATCAGCCCCAGCATTTT
j_gene: TRBJ1-5
len: 16
v_gene: TRBV27
d_gene: TRBD1
abundance: few